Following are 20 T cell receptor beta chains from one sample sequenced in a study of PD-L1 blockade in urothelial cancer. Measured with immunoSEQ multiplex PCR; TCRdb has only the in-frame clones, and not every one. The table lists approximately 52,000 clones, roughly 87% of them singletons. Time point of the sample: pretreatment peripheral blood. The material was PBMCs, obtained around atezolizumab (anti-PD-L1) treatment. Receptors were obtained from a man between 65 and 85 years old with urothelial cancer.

The CDR3 DNA is TGCAGCGTGGGACAGGGCGTCCAGGGTGAGCTGTTTTTT. It yields the protein CSVGQGVQGELFF. The genes are TRBV29-1 and TRBJ2-2, with TRBD1 matching over 9 bases. The CDR3 spans 13 residues. The germline V gene has CDR1 SQVTM and CDR2 ANQGSEA. Losses at the gene ends were 6 bases for V and 11 bases for J; bases not matched to a gene: 10.

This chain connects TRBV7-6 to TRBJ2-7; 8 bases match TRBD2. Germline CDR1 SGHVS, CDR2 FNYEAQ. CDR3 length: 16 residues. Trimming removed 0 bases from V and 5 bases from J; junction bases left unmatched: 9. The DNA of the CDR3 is TGTGCCAGCAGCTTAGCGGAGGGTAGCGGGACCGACGAGCAGTACTTC. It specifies CASSLAEGSGTDEQYF.

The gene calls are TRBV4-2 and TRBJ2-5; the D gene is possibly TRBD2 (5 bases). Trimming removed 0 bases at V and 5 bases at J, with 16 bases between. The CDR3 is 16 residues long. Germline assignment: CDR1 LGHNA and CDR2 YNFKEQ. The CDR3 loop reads CASSQDGPREGETQYF. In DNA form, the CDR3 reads TGTGCCAGCAGCCAAGATGGGCCCCGGGAAGGCGAGACCCAGTACTTC.

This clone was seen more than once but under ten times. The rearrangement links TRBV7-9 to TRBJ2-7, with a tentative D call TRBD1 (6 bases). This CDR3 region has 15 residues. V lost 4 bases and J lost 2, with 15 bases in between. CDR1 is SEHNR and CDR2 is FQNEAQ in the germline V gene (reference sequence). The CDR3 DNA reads TGTGCCAGCAGCTCGTCAGGGGCCCCCGCCTACGAGCAGTACTTC. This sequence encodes CASSSSGAPAYEQYF.

CDR3 protein: CASNRDSYSGANVLTF. The CDR3 coding sequence is TGTGCCAGTAATAGGGACAGCTACTCTGGGGCCAACGTCCTGACTTTC. The chain has TRBV19 and TRBJ2-6, with 7 nucleotides matching TRBD1. Germline V gives CDR1 LNHDA, CDR2 SQIVND (reference sequence). J lost 0 bases, V lost 7 bases, and 6 bases had no gene match. The CDR3 has 16 amino acids. Variable domain in full (rest from reference TRBV19 and TRBJ2-6): DGGITQSPKYLFRKEGQNVTLSCEQNLNHDAMYWYRQDPGQGLRLIYYSQIVNDFQKGDIAEGYSVSREKKESFPLTVTSAQKNPTAFYLCASNRDSYSGANVLTFGAGSRLTVL.

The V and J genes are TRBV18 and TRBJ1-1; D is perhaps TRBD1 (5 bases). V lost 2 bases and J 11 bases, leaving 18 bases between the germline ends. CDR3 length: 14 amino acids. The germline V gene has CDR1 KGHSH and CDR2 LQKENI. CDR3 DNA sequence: TGTGCCAGCTCACCAGGGGGGGGAATATTAACGGCTTTCTTT. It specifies CASSPGGGILTAFF.

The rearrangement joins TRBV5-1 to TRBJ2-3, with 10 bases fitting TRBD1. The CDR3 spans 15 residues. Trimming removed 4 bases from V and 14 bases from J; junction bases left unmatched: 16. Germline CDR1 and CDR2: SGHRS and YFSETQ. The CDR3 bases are TGCGCCAGCAGCCTTTCCCGGGACAGGGGCAGATACGCGTATTTT. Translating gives CASSLSRDRGRYAYF.

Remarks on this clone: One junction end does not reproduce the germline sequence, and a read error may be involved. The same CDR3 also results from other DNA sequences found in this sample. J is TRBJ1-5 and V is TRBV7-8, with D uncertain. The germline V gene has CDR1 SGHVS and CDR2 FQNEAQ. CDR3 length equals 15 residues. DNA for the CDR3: TGTGCCAGCAGCTTAGCACTTTATAGCAATCAGCCCCAACATTTT. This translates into CASSLALYSNQPQHF. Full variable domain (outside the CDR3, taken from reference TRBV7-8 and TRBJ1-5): GAGVSQSPRYKVAKRGQDVALRCDPISGHVSLFWYQQALGQGPEFLTYFQNEAQLDKSGLPSDRFFAERPEGSVSTLKIQRTQQEDSAVYLCASSLALYSNQPQHFGDGTRLSIL.

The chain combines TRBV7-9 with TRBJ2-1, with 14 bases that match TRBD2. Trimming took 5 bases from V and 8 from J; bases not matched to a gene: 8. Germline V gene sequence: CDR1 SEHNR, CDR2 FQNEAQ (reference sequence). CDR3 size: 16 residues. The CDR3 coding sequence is TGTGCCAGCAGCCCCGGGACTAGCGGGAGAGGGTATGAGCAGTTCTTC. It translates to CASSPGTSGRGYEQFF.

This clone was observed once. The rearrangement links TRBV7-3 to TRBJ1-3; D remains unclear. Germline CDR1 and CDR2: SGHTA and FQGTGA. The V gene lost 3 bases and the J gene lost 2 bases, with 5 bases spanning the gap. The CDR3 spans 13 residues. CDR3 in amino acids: CASSFTPGNTIYF. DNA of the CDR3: TGTGCCAGCAGCTTCACACCTGGAAACACCATATATTTT.

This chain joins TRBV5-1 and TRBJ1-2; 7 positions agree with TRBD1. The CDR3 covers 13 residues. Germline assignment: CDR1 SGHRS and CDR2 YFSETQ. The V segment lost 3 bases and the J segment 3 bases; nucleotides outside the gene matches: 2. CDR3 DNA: TGCGCCAGCAGCTCGGGACAGCACTATGGCTACACCTTC. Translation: CASSSGQHYGYTF.

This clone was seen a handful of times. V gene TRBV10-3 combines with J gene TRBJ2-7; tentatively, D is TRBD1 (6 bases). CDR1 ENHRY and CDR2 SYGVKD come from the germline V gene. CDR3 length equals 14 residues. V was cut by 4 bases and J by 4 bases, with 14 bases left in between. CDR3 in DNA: TGTGCCATCAGTGCCGGACAGCCAATTTACGAGCAGTACTTC. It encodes CAISAGQPIYEQYF.

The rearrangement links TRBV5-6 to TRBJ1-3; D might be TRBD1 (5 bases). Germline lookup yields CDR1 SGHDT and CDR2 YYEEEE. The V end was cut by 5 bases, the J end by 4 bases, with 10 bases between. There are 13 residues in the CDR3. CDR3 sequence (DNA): TGTGCCAGCAGTCGACAGCCCGGAAACACCATATATTTT. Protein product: CASSRQPGNTIYF.

CDR3 coding DNA: TGTGCCAGCAGCGTAGACGTCAGGGGGTCGGACGAGCAGTACTTC. Translating it yields CASSVDVRGSDEQYF. V is TRBV9 and J is TRBJ2-7; 7 bases align to TRBD1. Germline lookup yields CDR1 SGDLS and CDR2 YYNGEE. After removal of 0 bases from V and 5 bases from J, the junction contained 8 bases not matched to a gene. The CDR3 consists of 15 residues.

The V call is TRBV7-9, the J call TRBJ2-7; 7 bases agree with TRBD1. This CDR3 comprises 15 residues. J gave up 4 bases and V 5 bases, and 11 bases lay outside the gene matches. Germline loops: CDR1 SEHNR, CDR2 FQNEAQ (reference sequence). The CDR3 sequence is CASSPRGQPIYEQYF. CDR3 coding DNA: TGTGCCAGCAGCCCCAGGGGACAGCCGATTTACGAGCAGTACTTC.

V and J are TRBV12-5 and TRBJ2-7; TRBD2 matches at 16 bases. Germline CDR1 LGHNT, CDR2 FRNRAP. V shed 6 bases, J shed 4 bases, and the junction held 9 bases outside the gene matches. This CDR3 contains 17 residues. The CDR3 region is CASGSGTSGRAGYEQYF. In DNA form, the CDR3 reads TGTGCTAGTGGCAGCGGGACTAGCGGGAGGGCAGGGTACGAGCAGTACTTC.

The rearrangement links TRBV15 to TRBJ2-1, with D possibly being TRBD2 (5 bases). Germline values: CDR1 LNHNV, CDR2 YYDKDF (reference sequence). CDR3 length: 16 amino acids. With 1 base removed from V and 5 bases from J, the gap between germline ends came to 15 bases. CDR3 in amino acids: CATSRGAGGSDNEQFF. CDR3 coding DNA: TGTGCCACCAGCAGAGGCGCAGGCGGGTCTGACAATGAGCAGTTCTTC.

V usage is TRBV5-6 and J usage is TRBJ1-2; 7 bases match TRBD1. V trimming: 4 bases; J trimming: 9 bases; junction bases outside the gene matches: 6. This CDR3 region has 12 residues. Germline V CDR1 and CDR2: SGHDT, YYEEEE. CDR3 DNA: TGTGCCAGCAGCCGTACAGGGGATAGCTACACCTTC. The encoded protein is CASSRTGDSYTF.

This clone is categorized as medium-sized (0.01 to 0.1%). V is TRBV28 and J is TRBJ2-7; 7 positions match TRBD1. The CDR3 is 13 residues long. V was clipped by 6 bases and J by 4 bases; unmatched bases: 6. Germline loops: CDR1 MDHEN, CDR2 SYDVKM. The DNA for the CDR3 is TGTGCCAGCAGCTCCGGGGACAGTTACGAGCAGTACTTC. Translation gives CASSSGDSYEQYF.

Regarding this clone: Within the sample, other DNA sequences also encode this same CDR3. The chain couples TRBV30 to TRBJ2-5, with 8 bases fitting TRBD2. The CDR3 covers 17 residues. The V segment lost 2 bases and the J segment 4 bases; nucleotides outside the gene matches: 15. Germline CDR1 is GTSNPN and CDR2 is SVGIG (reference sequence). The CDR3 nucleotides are TGTGCCTGGAGTCCTTCCGGGACTAGTGGGAGTGGAGAGACCCAGTACTTC. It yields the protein CAWSPSGTSGSGETQYF.